This paragraph reports one TCR beta chain. The record originates from a study of blood T cells in healthy people across ages. CDR1 is LGHNT and CDR2 is FRNRAP in the germline V gene. The J segment lost 8 bases and the V segment lost 8 bases, leaving 3 bases of the junction unmatched. This CDR3 region has 11 residues. The authors ran a second PCR of roughly 6 to 12 cycles using a sample-barcoded 5' primer and a J-beta primer mix. The template-switch adaptor, which had 12 random nucleotides, put a tag on each cDNA molecule. TCRdb re-called the 5' RACE reads with MiXCR, one entry per CDR3 protein. The repertoire holds about 640,000 distinct CDR3 sequences, with around 54% as singletons.

The chain employs TRBV12-5 and TRBJ2-4; TRBD1 agrees at 7 bases. This receptor was obtained from a man aged 55-75 years in good health. The specimen sequenced was blood. DNA of the CDR3: TGTGCTAGTCGTACAGGGGACATTCAGTACTTC. Encoded protein: CASRTGDIQYF.